Listed below are T cell receptor beta chains from one sample, sequenced in a study of blood T cell repertoires in COVID-19. Profiling relied on immunoSEQ multiplex PCR, and the TCRdb table lists in-frame clones only, not all of them. The repertoire holds tens of thousands of clones, with 70% to 90% as singletons. The sample taken for sequencing was peripheral blood. These TCRs come from a woman in her 70s with active COVID-19. The CDR3 runs from the conserved cysteine through the conserved F or W. Each record gives: V gene, J gene, D gene, clone size, CDR3 protein, CDR3 DNA. D genes are given only for firm matches. Clone size, where shown, is once, few, many, or a class for clones that have expanded.

V: TRBV18; J: TRBJ2-2; D: TRBD1; size: -; CDR3: CASSPPTGAGELFF; DNA: TGTGCCAGCTCACCACCCACAGGGGCCGGGGAGCTGTTTTTT
V: TRBV28; J: TRBJ2-5; D: -; size: -; CDR3: CASSSNNGQETQYF; DNA: TGTGCCAGCAGTTCCAATAACGGGCAAGAGACCCAGTACTTC
V: TRBV28; J: TRBJ2-7; D: TRBD2; size: -; CDR3: CASRTTSTSGKIYF; DNA: TGTGCCAGCAGAACCACCTCGACTAGCGGGAAAATCTACTTC
V: TRBV5-4; J: TRBJ1-2; D: -; size: -; CDR3: CASSLAVTVNYGYTF; DNA: TGTGCCAGCAGCTTGGCCGTCACAGTTAACTATGGCTACACCTTC
V: TRBV25-1; J: TRBJ2-3; D: -; size: -; CDR3: CASSKSQAQAKDTQYF; DNA: TGTGCCAGCAGCAAAAGCCAGGCCCAAGCAAAAGATACGCAGTATTTT
V: TRBV7-7; J: TRBJ2-3; D: -; size: -; CDR3: CASSQQQGTDTQYF; DNA: TGTGCCAGCAGCCAACAACAGGGCACAGATACGCAGTATTTT
V: TRBV18; J: TRBJ1-1; D: TRBD1; size: once; CDR3: CASSHRGDTEAFF; DNA: TGTGCCAGCTCACACAGGGGGGATACTGAAGCTTTCTTT
V: TRBV5-4; J: TRBJ1-3; D: TRBD1; size: few; CDR3: CASSPDRALSGNTIYF; DNA: TGTGCCAGCAGCCCTGACAGGGCCCTCTCTGGAAACACCATATATTTT
V: TRBV6-2/TRBV6-3; J: TRBJ2-1; D: -; size: -; CDR3: CASSYSPPTGLYNEQFF; DNA: TGTGCCAGCAGTTACTCTCCGCCGACAGGCTTATACAATGAGCAGTTCTTC
V: TRBV10-3; J: TRBJ1-5; D: TRBD1; size: -; CDR3: CAARGQGDQPQHF; DNA: TGTGCCGCCAGAGGACAGGGAGATCAGCCCCAGCATTTT
V: TRBV7-9; J: TRBJ1-4; D: -; size: -; CDR3: CASSLGTGYNEKLFF; DNA: TGTGCCAGCAGCTTGGGAACAGGATATAATGAAAAACTGTTTTTT
V: TRBV7-3; J: TRBJ2-1; D: TRBD2; size: -; CDR3: CASSFGLAGTNEQFF; DNA: TGTGCCAGCAGCTTCGGACTAGCGGGAACGAATGAGCAGTTCTTC
V: TRBV30; J: TRBJ2-1; D: TRBD2; size: -; CDR3: CAWVREADGNEQFF; DNA: TGTGCCTGGGTGCGGGAGGCCGACGGCAATGAGCAGTTCTTC
V: TRBV7-2; J: TRBJ2-5; D: -; size: -; CDR3: CASSLGASLETQYF; DNA: TGTGCCAGCAGCTTAGGCGCTAGTTTGGAGACCCAGTACTTC
V: TRBV19; J: TRBJ2-1; D: -; size: -; CDR3: CASSINRDFYNEQFF; DNA: TGTGCCAGTAGTATCAACAGGGATTTTTACAATGAGCAGTTCTTC
V: TRBV3-1/TRBV3-2; J: TRBJ1-3; D: TRBD1; size: -; CDR3: CASSRSRDRGNTIYF; DNA: TGTGCCAGCAGCCGATCCCGGGACAGGGGAAACACCATATATTTT
V: TRBV7-9; J: TRBJ1-2; D: TRBD1; size: few; CDR3: CASSSTRQGDGYTF; DNA: TGTGCCAGCAGCTCGACCCGACAGGGAGACGGCTACACCTTC
V: TRBV5-1; J: TRBJ1-1; D: TRBD1; size: -; CDR3: CASSPEVAGGGFGNTEAFF; DNA: TGCGCCAGCAGCCCGGAGGTCGCAGGGGGTGGTTTCGGGAACACTGAAGCTTTCTTT
V: TRBV11-2; J: TRBJ2-3; D: TRBD2; size: -; CDR3: CASSQRGGLAGDTQYF; DNA: TGTGCCAGCAGCCAAAGAGGGGGACTAGCGGGAGATACGCAGTATTTT
V: TRBV9; J: TRBJ2-6; D: TRBD2; size: once; CDR3: CASSPRVGPGTSGDTNVLTF; DNA: TGTGCCAGCAGCCCGCGGGTGGGGCCTGGGACTAGCGGCGATACCAACGTCCTGACTTTC
V: TRBV30; J: TRBJ2-3; D: -; size: -; CDR3: CAWRGDLSSTDTQYF; DNA: TGTGCCTGGCGAGGGGACTTATCTAGCACAGATACGCAGTATTTT
V: TRBV9; J: TRBJ2-7; D: -; size: -; CDR3: CASSALVGSGEQYF; DNA: TGTGCCAGCAGCGCCCTTGTGGGTAGCGGCGAGCAGTACTTC
V: TRBV2; J: TRBJ2-1; D: TRBD1; size: -; CDR3: CASNPGQDYNEQFF; DNA: TGTGCCAGCAACCCGGGACAGGATTACAATGAGCAGTTCTTC
V: TRBV13; J: TRBJ2-1; D: -; size: -; CDR3: CASSPPRNEQFF; DNA: TGTGCCAGCAGCCCCCCTCGGAATGAGCAGTTCTTC
V: TRBV10-1; J: TRBJ2-5; D: -; size: -; CDR3: CASSELQGPQETQYF; DNA: TGCGCCAGCAGTGAGTTACAGGGCCCCCAAGAGACCCAGTACTTC
V: TRBV11-3; J: TRBJ2-7; D: TRBD2; size: -; CDR3: CASSLAGGPSYEQYF; DNA: TGTGCCAGCAGCTTGGCGGGAGGGCCGTCCTACGAGCAGTACTTC
V: TRBV4-2; J: TRBJ2-7; D: TRBD1; size: -; CDR3: CASSQRGQGGEQYF; DNA: TGTGCCAGCAGCCAAAGGGGACAGGGTGGCGAGCAGTACTTC
V: TRBV2; J: TRBJ1-2; D: TRBD1; size: -; CDR3: CASKTGGPYGYTF; DNA: TGTGCCAGCAAAACAGGGGGCCCTTATGGCTACACCTTC
V: TRBV27; J: TRBJ2-1; D: TRBD2; size: -; CDR3: CASGLAGGDEQFF; DNA: TGTGCCAGCGGACTAGCGGGAGGGGATGAGCAGTTCTTC
V: TRBV4-1; J: TRBJ1-1; D: -; size: -; CDR3: CASSQGGRSGTEAFF; DNA: TGCGCCAGCAGCCAAGGGGGCAGGTCGGGCACTGAAGCTTTCTTT
V: TRBV6-5; J: TRBJ2-7; D: -; size: -; CDR3: CASSTYRGGLYEQYF; DNA: TGTGCCAGCAGTACCTACAGGGGGGGCCTCTACGAGCAGTACTTC
V: TRBV5-1; J: TRBJ2-3; D: TRBD2; size: -; CDR3: CASSLRTSGSSTDTQYF; DNA: TGCGCCAGCAGCTTGCGGACTAGCGGGTCTAGCACAGATACGCAGTATTTT
V: TRBV18; J: TRBJ2-1; D: TRBD2; size: -; CDR3: CASSPTSGSPNEQFF; DNA: TGTGCCAGCTCACCGACTAGCGGGAGTCCCAATGAGCAGTTCTTC
V: TRBV5-4; J: TRBJ1-1; D: TRBD1; size: -; CDR3: CASSVGTGKAEAFF; DNA: TGTGCCAGCAGCGTAGGGACAGGGAAGGCTGAAGCTTTCTTT
V: TRBV11-2; J: TRBJ2-2; D: -; size: -; CDR3: CASRPVGGRYTGELFF; DNA: TGTGCCAGCAGACCGGTCGGGGGGCGGTACACCGGGGAGCTGTTTTTT
V: TRBV30; J: TRBJ2-2; D: TRBD2; size: -; CDR3: CAWRNKRETGELFF; DNA: TGTGCCTGGAGGAACAAGCGGGAGACCGGGGAGCTGTTTTTT
V: TRBV5-1; J: TRBJ1-1; D: TRBD1; size: -; CDR3: CASSLSGTGGGRITEAFF; DNA: TGCGCCAGCAGCTTGAGTGGGACAGGGGGCGGTAGGATTACTGAAGCTTTCTTT
V: TRBV5-5; J: TRBJ2-4; D: -; size: -; CDR3: CASSLDPGSTKGTKNIQYF; DNA: TGTGCCAGCAGCTTGGACCCTGGGTCCACCAAGGGGACCAAAAACATTCAGTACTTC
V: TRBV27; J: TRBJ1-1; D: -; size: -; CDR3: CASRITGASEAFF; DNA: TGTGCCAGCAGGATTACAGGAGCCTCTGAAGCTTTCTTT
V: TRBV15; J: TRBJ1-3; D: -; size: -; CDR3: CATSRDWDKVGNTIYF; DNA: TGTGCCACCAGCAGAGATTGGGACAAAGTTGGAAACACCATATATTTT
V: TRBV5-4; J: TRBJ2-7; D: TRBD2; size: -; CDR3: CASSLAGGLDIDEQYF; DNA: TGTGCCAGCAGCTTGGCCGGGGGACTAGATATTGACGAGCAGTACTTC